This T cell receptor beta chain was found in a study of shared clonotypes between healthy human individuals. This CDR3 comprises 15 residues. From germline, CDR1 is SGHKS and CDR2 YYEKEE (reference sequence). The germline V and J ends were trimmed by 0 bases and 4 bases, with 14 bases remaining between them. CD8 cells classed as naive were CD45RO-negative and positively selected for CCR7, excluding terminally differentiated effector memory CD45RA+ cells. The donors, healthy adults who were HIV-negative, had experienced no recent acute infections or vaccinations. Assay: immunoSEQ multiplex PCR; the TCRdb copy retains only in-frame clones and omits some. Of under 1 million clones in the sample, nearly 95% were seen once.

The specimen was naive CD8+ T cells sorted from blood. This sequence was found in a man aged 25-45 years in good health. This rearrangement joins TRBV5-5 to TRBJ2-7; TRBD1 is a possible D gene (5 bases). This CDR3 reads CASSLDQGQLYEQYF. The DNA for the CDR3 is TGTGCCAGCAGCTTGGATCAGGGTCAGCTGTACGAGCAGTACTTC.